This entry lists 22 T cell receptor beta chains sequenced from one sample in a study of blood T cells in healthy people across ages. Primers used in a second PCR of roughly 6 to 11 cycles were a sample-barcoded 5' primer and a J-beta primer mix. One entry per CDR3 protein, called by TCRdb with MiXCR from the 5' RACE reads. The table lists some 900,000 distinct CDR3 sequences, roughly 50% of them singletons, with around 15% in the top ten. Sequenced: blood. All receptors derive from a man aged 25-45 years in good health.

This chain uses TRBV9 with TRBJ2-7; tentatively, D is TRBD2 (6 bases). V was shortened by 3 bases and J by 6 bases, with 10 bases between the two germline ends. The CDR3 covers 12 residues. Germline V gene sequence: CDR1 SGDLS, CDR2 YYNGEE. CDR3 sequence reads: CASSGGGLEQYF. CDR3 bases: TGTGCCAGCAGCGGCGGAGGGCTCGAGCAGTACTTC. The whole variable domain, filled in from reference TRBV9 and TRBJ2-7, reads DSGVTQTPKHLITATGQRVTLRCSPRSGDLSVYWYQQSLDQGLQFLIQYYNGEERAKGNILERFSAQQFPDLHSELNLSSLELGDSALYFCASSGGGLEQYFGPGTRLTVT.

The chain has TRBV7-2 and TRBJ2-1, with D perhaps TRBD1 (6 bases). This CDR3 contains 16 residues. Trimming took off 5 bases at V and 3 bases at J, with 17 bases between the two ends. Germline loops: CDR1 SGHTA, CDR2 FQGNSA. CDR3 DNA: TGTGCCAGCAGCCGACAAGCAAGGACAGACTACAATGAGCAGTTCTTC. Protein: CASSRQARTDYNEQFF.

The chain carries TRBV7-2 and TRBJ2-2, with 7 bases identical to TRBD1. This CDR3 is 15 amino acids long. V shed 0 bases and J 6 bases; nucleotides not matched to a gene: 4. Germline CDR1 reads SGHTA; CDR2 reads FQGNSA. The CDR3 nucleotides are TGTGCCAGCAGCTTAGCACACAGGGGCTCCGGGGAGCTGTTTTTT. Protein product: CASSLAHRGSGELFF. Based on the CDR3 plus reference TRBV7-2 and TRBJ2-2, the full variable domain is GAGVSQSPSNKVTEKGKDVELRCDPISGHTALYWYRQSLGQGLEFLIYFQGNSAPDKSGLPSDRFSAERTGGSVSTLTIQRTQQEDSAVYLCASSLAHRGSGELFFGEGSRLTVL.

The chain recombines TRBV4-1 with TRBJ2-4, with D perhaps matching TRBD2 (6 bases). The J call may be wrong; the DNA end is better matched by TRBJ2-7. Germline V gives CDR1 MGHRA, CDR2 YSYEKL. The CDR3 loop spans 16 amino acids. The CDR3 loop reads CASSQPERGVGGEQYF. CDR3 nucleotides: TGCGCCAGCAGCCAACCAGAGAGGGGTGTCGGGGGCGAGCAGTACTTC.

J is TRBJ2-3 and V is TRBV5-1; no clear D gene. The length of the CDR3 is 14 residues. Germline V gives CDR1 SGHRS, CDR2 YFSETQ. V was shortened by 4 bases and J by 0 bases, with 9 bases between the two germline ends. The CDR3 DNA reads TGCGCCAGCAGCCCCATCGACAGCACAGATACGCAGTATTTT. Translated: CASSPIDSTDTQYF.

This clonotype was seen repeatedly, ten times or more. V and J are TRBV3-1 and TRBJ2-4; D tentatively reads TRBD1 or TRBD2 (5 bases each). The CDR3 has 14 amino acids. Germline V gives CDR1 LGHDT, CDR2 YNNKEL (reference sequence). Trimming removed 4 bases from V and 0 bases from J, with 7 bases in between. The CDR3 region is CASSLGTAKNIQYF. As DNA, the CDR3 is TGTGCCAGCAGCCTCGGGACAGCCAAAAACATTCAGTACTTC.

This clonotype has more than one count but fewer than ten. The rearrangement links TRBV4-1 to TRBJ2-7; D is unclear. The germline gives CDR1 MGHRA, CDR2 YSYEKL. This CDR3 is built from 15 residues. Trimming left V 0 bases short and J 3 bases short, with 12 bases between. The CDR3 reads CASSQDGSNYYEQYF. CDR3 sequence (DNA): TGCGCCAGCAGCCAAGATGGCAGTAACTACTACGAGCAGTACTTC.

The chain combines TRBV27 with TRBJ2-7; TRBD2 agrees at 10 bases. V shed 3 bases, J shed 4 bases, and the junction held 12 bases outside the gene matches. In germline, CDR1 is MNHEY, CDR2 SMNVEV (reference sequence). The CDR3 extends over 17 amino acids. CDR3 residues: CASSFGGGASGSYEQYF. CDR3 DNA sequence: TGTGCCAGCAGTTTCGGAGGCGGGGCTAGCGGGAGTTACGAGCAGTACTTC.

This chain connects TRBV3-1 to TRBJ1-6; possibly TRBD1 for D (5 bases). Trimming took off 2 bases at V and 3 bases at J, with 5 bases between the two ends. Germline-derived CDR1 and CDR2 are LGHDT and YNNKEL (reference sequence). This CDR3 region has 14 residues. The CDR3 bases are TGTGCCAGCAGCCAAACAGGCTATAATTCACCCCTCCACTTT. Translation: CASSQTGYNSPLHF.

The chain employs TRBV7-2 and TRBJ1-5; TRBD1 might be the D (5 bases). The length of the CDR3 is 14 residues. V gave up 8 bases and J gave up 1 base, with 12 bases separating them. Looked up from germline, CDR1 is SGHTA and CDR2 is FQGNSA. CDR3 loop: CASGGGGSNQPQHF. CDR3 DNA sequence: TGTGCCAGCGGGGGTGGCGGCAGCAATCAGCCCCAGCATTTT.

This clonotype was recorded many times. The CDR3 reads CASSDLRGRTDTQYF. DNA of the CDR3: TGTGCCAGCAGCGACCTGCGGGGGCGCACAGATACGCAGTATTTT. The rearrangement joins TRBV27 to TRBJ2-3, with TRBD2 as a possible D gene (7 bases). V lost 6 bases and J 1 base, leaving 14 bases between the germline ends. The CDR3 sequence is 15 residues long. Germline loops: CDR1 MNHEY, CDR2 SMNVEV (reference sequence).

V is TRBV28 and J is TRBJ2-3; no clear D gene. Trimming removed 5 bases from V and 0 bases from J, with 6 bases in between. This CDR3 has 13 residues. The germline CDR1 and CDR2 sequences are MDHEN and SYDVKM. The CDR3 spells CASSGFSTDTQYF. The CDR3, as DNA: TGTGCCAGCAGTGGTTTCAGCACAGATACGCAGTATTTT.

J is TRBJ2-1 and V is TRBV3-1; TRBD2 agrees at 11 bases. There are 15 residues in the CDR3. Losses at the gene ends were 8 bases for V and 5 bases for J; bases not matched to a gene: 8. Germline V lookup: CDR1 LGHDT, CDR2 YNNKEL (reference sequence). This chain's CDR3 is CASLSGGATNNEQFF. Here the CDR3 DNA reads TGTGCCAGCCTTAGCGGGGGGGCCACCAACAATGAGCAGTTCTTC.

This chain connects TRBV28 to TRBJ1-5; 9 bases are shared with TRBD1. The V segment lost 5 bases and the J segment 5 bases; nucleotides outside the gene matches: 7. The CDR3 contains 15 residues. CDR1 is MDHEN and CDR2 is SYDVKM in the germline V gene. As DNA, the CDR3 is TGTGCCAGCAGTGCGACAGGGGGGGCCCATCAGCCCCAGCATTTT. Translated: CASSATGGAHQPQHF.

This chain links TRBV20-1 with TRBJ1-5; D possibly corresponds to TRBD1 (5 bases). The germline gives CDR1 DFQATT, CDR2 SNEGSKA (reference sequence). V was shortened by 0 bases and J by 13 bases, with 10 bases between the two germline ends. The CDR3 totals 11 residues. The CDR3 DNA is TGCAGTGCTAGAGATATTGGGGCTCAGCATTTT. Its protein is CSARDIGAQHF.

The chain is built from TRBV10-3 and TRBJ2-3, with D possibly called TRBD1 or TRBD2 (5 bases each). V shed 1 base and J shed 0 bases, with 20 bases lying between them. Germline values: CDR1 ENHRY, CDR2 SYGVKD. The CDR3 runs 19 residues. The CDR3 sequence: CAISEFLPGTTFSTDTQYF. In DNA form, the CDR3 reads TGTGCCATCAGTGAGTTTTTACCCGGGACCACTTTCAGCACAGATACGCAGTATTTT.

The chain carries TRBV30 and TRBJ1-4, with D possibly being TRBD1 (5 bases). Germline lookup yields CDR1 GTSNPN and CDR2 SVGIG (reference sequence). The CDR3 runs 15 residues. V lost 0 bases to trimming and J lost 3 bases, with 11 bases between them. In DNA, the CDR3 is TGTGCCTGGAGTGTACTCGGGGACCCTAATGAAAAACTGTTTTTT. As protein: CAWSVLGDPNEKLFF.

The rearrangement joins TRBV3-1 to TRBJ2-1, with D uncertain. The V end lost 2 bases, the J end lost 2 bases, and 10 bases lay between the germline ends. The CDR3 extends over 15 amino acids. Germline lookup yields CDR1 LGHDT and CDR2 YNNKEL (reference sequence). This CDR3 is CASSQQAGPYNEQFF. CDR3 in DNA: TGTGCCAGCAGCCAACAAGCAGGCCCCTACAATGAGCAGTTCTTC.

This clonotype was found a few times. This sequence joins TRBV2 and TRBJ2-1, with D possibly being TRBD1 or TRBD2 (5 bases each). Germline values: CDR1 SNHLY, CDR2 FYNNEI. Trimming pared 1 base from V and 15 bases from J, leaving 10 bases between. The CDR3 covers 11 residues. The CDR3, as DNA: TGTGCCAGCAGTGAAGACGGGACCGCGTTCTTC. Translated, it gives CASSEDGTAFF.

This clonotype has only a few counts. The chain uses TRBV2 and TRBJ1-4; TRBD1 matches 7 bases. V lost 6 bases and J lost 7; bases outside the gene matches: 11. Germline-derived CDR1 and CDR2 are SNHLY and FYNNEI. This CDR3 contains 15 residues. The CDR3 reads CASRKTGTDPEKLFF. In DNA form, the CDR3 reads TGTGCCAGCAGGAAGACGGGGACAGACCCTGAAAAACTGTTTTTT.

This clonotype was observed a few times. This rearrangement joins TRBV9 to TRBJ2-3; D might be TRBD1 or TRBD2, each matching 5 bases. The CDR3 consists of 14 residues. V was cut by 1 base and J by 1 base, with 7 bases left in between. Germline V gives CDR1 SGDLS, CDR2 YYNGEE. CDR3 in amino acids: CASSVLGGTDTQYF. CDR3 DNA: TGTGCCAGCAGCGTATTGGGGGGCACAGATACGCAGTATTTT.

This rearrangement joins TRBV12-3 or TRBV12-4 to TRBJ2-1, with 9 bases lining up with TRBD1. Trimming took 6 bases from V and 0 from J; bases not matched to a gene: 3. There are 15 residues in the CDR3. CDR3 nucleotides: TGTGCCAGCAGGTTGACAGGGGGCTCCTACAATGAGCAGTTCTTC. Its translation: CASRLTGGSYNEQFF.